This T cell receptor (beta chain) was sequenced during a study of T-cell reconstitution after alpha-beta-depleted transplantation in children (dated by TCRdb to 2015 to 2016). General notes on the study: T-cell immune reconstitution after TCRalphabeta/CD19-depleted allogeneic hematopoietic cell transplantation in children was quantitatively tracked in the study by means of TCR repertoire profiling. Overall study outcomes, separate from this receptor: The high TCRbeta diversity at day 60 in some patients was ascribed to recipient T cells and intrathymic progenitors that had survived conditioning. The apparently early alphabetaT-cell count recovery about two months after transplant was reportedly dependent on only several hundred rapidly expanded clones derived from non-depleted graft cells. Over subsequent months, a decline in hyperexpanded clone frequencies was noted, and after one year, T-cell counts and TCRbeta diversity were mostly ascribed to newly produced T cells.

Library prep was done by PCR. The sample was run on an Illumina HiSeq 2500. TCR library preparation used molecular barcoding, with unique molecular identifiers applied to normalize quantification of the TCRbeta repertoire. Starting from the raw public reads, TCRdb applied fastp trimming at Q25, assembled clones with MiXCR and retained in-frame beta chains. Here each entry gathers all rows of one CDR3 protein and keeps the most common genes and DNA. In this sample the table shows about 240,000 distinct CDR3 sequences, 25% of which occur a single time. Of the sample, about 2.8% is held by the ten largest clones. What this sample's treatment or condition label stands for: allogeneic hematopoietic cell transplantation with graft depleted of TCRalphabeta T cells and CD19 B cells. The children who served as transplant recipients had been given grafts of TCRalphabeta/CD19-depleted allogeneic hematopoietic cells.

The CDR3 measures 15 amino acids from cysteine to phenylalanine. The read is trimmed to its CDR3 DNA, 45 bases read in frame from base 1. Reading the germline V gene (reference sequence) gives CDR1 DFQATT and CDR2 SNEGSKA. Comment on this clonotype: No cognate antigen has been identified for it. This may be a read error: a much more frequent sequence differs by one nucleotide.

The V gene is TRBV20-1 and the J gene is TRBJ2-3, with a tentative D gene TRBD2 over 7 matching bases. The receptor was derived from a girl aged 2 to 9 with Fanconi anemia, due to receive a stem cell transplant. The sequences come from PBMCs, collected before TCRalphabeta/CD19-depleted stem cell transplant. The CDR3 in this case is CRGGLPPPFTDTQYF. The DNA reads as follows: TGCAGGGGGGGGCTCCCTCCGCCTTTCACAGATACGCAGTATTTT.